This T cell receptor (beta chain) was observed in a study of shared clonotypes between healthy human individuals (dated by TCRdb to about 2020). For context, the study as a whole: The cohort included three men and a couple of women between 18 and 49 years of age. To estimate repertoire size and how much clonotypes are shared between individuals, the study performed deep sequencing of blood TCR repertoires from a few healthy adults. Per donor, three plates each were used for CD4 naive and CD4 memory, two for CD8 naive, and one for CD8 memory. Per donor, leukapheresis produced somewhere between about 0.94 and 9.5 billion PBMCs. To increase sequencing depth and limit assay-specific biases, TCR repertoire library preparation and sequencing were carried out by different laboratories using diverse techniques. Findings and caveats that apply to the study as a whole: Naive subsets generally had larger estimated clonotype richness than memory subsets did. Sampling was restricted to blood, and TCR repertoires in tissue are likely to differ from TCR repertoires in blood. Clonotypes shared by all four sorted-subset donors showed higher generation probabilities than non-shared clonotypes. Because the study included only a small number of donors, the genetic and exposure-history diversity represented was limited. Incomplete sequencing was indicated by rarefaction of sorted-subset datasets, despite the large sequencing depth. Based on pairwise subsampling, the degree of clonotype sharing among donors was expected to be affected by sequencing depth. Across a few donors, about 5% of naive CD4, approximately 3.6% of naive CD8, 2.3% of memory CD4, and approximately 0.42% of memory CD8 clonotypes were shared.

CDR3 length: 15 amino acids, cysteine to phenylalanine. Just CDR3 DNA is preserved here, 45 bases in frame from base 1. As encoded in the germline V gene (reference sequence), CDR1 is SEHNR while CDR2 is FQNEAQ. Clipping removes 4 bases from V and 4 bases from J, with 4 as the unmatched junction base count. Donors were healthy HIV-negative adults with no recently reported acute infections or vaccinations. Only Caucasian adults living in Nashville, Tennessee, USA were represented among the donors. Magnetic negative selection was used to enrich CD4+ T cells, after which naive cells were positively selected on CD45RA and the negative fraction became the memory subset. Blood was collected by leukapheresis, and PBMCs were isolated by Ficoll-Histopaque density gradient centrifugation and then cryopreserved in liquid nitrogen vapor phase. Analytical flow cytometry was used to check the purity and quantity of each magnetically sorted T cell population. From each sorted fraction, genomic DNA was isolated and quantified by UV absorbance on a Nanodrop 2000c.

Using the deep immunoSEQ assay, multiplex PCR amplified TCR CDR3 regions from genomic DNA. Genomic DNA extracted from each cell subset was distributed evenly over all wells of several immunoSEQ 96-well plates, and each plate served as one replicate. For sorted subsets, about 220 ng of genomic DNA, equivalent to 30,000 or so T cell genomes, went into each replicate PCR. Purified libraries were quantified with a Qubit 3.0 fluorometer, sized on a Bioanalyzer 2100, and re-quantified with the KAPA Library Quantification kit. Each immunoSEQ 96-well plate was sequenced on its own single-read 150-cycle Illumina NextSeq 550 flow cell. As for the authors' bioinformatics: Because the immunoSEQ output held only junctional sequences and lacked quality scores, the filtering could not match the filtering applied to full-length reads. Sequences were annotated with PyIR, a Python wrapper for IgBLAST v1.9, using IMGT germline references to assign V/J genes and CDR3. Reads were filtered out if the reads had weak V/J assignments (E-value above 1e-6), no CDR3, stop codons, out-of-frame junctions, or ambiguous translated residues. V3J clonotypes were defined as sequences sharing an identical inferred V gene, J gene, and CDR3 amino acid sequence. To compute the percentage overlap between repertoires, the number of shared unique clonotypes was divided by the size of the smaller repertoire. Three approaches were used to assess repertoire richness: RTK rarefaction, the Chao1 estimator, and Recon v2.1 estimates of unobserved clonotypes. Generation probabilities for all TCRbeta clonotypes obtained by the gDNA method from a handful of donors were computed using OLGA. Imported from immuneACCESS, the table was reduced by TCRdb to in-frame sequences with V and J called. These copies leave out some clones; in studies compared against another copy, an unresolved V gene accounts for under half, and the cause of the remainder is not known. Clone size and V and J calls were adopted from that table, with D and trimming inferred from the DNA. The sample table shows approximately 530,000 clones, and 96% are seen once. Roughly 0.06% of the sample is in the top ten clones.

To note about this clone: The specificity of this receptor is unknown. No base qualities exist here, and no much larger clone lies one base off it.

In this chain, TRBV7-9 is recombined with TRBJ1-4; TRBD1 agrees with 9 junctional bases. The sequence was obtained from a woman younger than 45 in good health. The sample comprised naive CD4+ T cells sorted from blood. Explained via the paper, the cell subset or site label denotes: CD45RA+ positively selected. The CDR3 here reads CASSSPTGGNEKLFF. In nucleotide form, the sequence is TGTGCCAGCAGCTCCCCGACAGGGGGTAATGAAAAACTGTTTTTT.